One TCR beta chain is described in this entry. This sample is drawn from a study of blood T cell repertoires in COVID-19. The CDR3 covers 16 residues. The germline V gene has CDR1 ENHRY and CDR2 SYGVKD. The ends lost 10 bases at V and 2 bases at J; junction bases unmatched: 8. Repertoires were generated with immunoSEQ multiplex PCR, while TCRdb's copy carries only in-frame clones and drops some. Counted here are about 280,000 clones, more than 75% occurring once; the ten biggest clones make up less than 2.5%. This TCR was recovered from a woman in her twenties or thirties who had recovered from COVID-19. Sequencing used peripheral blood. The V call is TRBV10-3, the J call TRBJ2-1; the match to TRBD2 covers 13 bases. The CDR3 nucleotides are TGTGCCACCTGGACTAGCGGGGGCTTCACCTACAATGAGCAGTTCTTC. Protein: CATWTSGGFTYNEQFF.